These T cell receptor beta chains were read from a single sample in a study of CD8 T cells in ankylosing spondylitis. TCRdb redid the calling of the 5' RACE reads with MiXCR, one entry per CDR3 protein. This sample has roughly 120,000 distinct CDR3 sequences, with roughly 13% found just once. The sequenced sample consisted of blood, either unsorted or a sorted T cell fraction (not recorded which). All receptors derive from a female donor with ankylosing spondylitis or in good health (not recorded which). CDR3s include the opening cysteine and the closing phenylalanine or tryptophan. A D gene is named only where the DNA matches it firmly.

j_call cdr3_length v_call d_call cdr3_aa
TRBJ2-7 13 TRBV5-1 TRBD2 CASTSSGRHEQYF
TRBJ1-2 13 TRBV29-1 TRBD1 CSVDPTGPYGYTF
TRBJ2-5 14 TRBV6-1 NA CASREGQLQETQYF
TRBJ2-1 13 TRBV5-4 TRBD2 CASTRASGNEQFF
TRBJ1-1 14 TRBV20-1 NA CSASWGTMNTEAFF
TRBJ2-1 11 TRBV29-1 NA CSVEATREQFF
TRBJ2-7 14 TRBV5-1 NA CASSLNLLDTEQYF
TRBJ2-1 12 TRBV27 TRBD1 CASSIDRGEQFF
TRBJ1-5 15 TRBV21-1 NA CASSTGTKFCQPQHF
TRBJ2-2 17 TRBV6-5 TRBD2 CASSYSSGLAGVRELFF
TRBJ1-2 14 TRBV20-1 TRBD1 CSAPDRANNYGYTF